This T cell receptor beta chain came from a study of CD8+CD57+ T cells in acquired aplastic anemia listed by TCRdb under 2018. Regarding the study in general: Extracted DNA from sorted CD4+ and CD8+ cells averaged around 3.4 ug, ranging from roughly 0.19 to 27.4 ug. A CD8+CD57+ expansion meant a frequency higher than the mean frequency seen in healthy subjects. The investigation overall reported the following: Although under 35 CD8+ CDR3 sequences were shared by patients and controls, these sequences appeared highly expressed in patients and within the immunodominant clones of patients. No significant difference in CD8+ Simpson's diversity was found between patients and healthy controls (P=0.060).

Expansion of CD8+CD57+ cells had been shown by flow cytometry in the patients chosen for sequencing. Every patient had a diagnosis of severe acquired aplastic anemia based on International Study of Aplastic Anemia and Agranulocytosis and Camitta criteria. At the time blood was sampled, none of the patients had received any therapy. In this study, sorted CD4+ and CD8+ T cells from the blood of healthy subjects and of severe aplastic anemia patients had their TCR repertoires deep-sequenced. In the USA, patient enrollment took place under clinicaltrials.gov protocols 00001620, 01623167, 00001397, 00071045, 00081523 and 00961064. Ficoll-Paque density gradient centrifugation was used to isolate peripheral blood mononuclear cells. Before DNA extraction, CD4+ and CD8+ T cells were sorted by FACS or by magnetic beads. The CDR3 sequence holds 11 residues, the cysteine and phenylalanine included. Only the CDR3 portion is preserved as DNA: 33 bases, with reading frame beginning at the first base. A distance of 1 base separates the germline ends of V and J, which lose 3 bases and 1 base respectively. According to the germline V gene (reference sequence), CDR1 reads SEHNR and CDR2 reads FQNEAQ.

This clonotype is termed medium-sized (0.01 to 0.1%). The specificity of this receptor is unknown. Nothing much larger sits one base from this clone, and base qualities are not available. TCR beta VDJ combination and CDR3 sequence profiling used genomic DNA as the template. An Illumina HiSeq 2000 was used for TCR repertoire sequencing. Turning to the authors' computational methods: Repertoire assessment relied on Simpson's diversity index, CDR3 size and DJ length profiles, and TRBV/TRBJ rearrangement plots. The immunodominant clone was defined as the most abundant DNA sequence in deep sequencing data. CDR3 amino acid sequences were checked for sharing across subjects and were also compared against the VDJdb database and published repertoires. TCRdb handled the public reads itself, with Q25 trimming in fastp and clone calling in MiXCR, and kept productive beta chains. Every entry covers one CDR3 protein and lists the most common genes and DNA from its rows. The V and J calls were not made by the authors but by TCRdb's processing. This sample lists about 160,000 distinct CDR3 sequences; about 48% were detected once. About 31% of the sample comes from the top ten.

The TCR was taken from a human donor with aplastic anemia. The V and J genes are TRBV7-9 and TRBJ2-7; the D gene identity is not certain. The source material was sorted CD4+, CD8+, or CD8+CD57+ T cells (not recorded which) from PBMCs. The sequenced DNA: TGTGCCAGCAGCTTGTCCTACGAGCAGTACTTC. This yields the protein CASSLSYEQYF.